The 10 T cell receptor beta chains reported below all come from one sample, sequenced in a study of human T cells and chemical hapten exposure. Time point denoted: pre-sensitization, week 0. Treatment: therapeutic diphenylcyclopropenone sensitization with weekly scalp DPC. A single record per CDR3 protein comes from TCRdb applying MiXCR to the RACE reads. The sample lists more than 80,000 distinct CDR3 sequences; approximately 12% were seen once. The sequences come from whole blood, collected in connection with sensitization to the hapten diphenylcyclopropenone (DPC). Receptors originate from a woman aged 50 to 60 with alopecia areata. Some clones in this sample may be carry-over from other donors' samples.

This chain connects TRBV29-1 to TRBJ1-2; D unresolved. Per germline, CDR1 SQVTM and CDR2 ANQGSEA. The CDR3 runs 12 residues. V lost 1 base and J 7 bases, leaving 10 bases between the germline ends. The DNA for the CDR3 is TGCAGCGTTGAAGGCGACTCCCCTGGCTACACCTTC. Translation: CSVEGDSPGYTF. Full variable domain (missing parts from reference TRBV29-1 and TRBJ1-2): SAVISQKPSRDICQRGTSLTIQCQVDSQVTMMFWYRQQPGQSLTLIATANQGSEATYESGFVIDKFPISRPNLTFSTLTVSNMSPEDSSIYLCSVEGDSPGYTFGSGTRLTVV.

This clonotype was counted ten times or more. The V call is TRBV6-2 or TRBV6-3, the J call TRBJ1-3; no definite D call. CDR1 and CDR2 from the germline V gene are MNHEY and SVGEGT. The CDR3 extends over 14 amino acids. V lost 4 bases and J 0 bases, leaving 7 bases between the germline ends. CDR3 in amino acids: CASSSLYSGNTIYF. The CDR3 DNA follows: TGTGCCAGCAGTTCCCTTTACTCTGGAAACACCATATATTTT.

The sample holds many counts of this clonotype. A read error may produce the germline difference seen at one junction end. The chain combines TRBV7-7 with TRBJ2-2; no clear D gene. CDR3 length: 15 amino acids. Germline V CDR1 and CDR2: SSHAT, FNYEAQ (reference sequence). The CDR3 DNA reads as TGTGCTAGCAGCTCAGGAGTTCAGAACACCGGGGAGCTGTTTTTT. This sequence encodes CASSSGVQNTGELFF.

This clonotype was seen more than once but under ten times. The gene calls are TRBV29-1 and TRBJ1-1; a possible D gene is TRBD1 (5 bases). The CDR3 loop spans 18 amino acids. With 7 bases removed from V and 0 bases from J, the gap between germline ends came to 27 bases. Germline V gene sequence: CDR1 SQVTM, CDR2 ANQGSEA. The DNA of the CDR3 is TGCAGCGCTTTGACAGTTACCGTGAATGACGGGATGAACACTGAAGCTTTCTTT. This codes for CSALTVTVNDGMNTEAFF.

At least ten counts were recorded for this clonotype. V is TRBV6-2 or TRBV6-3 and J is TRBJ2-4, with D possibly matching TRBD2 (6 bases). V shed 7 bases and J shed 5 bases, with 15 bases lying between them. This CDR3 has 14 amino acids. The germline CDR1 and CDR2 sequences are MNHEY and SVGEGT. The CDR3 nucleotides are TGTGCCAGCACCAACCGGATAGCGGAAAACATTCAGTACTTC. This translates into CASTNRIAENIQYF.

This clonotype was detected ten times or more. The chain has TRBV24-1 and TRBJ2-1; the match to TRBD1 covers 7 bases. This CDR3 spans 14 amino acids. The germline gives CDR1 KGHDR, CDR2 SFDVKD. V dropped 5 bases and J dropped 5; count of bases not matched to a gene: 5. The CDR3 region is CATSVSGGNNEQFF. CDR3 sequence (DNA): TGTGCCACCAGTGTGTCAGGGGGTAACAATGAGCAGTTCTTC.

This clonotype occurred a few times. At one boundary the junction diverges from the germline segment, which might be a read error. This chain connects TRBV7-6 to TRBJ1-1; D might be TRBD1 (6 bases). Germline CDR1 is SGHVS and CDR2 is FNYEAQ. CDR3 size: 17 residues. CDR3 DNA: TGTGTCAGCAGACCTGGAGTCGCGGGGGGCCTGAACACTGAAGCTTTCTTT. This codes for CVSRPGVAGGLNTEAFF.

The V call is TRBV6-4, the J call TRBJ1-6; D gene ambiguous. CDR1 and CDR2 (germline): MRHNA, SNTAGT. The CDR3 totals 16 residues. The germline V and J ends were trimmed by 6 bases and 5 bases, with 17 bases remaining between them. CDR3 nucleotide sequence: TGTGCCAGCAGAGGTATGGGCAGAGTCGATAATTCACCCCTCCACTTT. Translation gives CASRGMGRVDNSPLHF.

This clonotype was detected many times. The rearrangement joins TRBV6-2 or TRBV6-3 to TRBJ1-5; 8 nucleotides line up with TRBD1. In germline, CDR1 is MNHEY, CDR2 SVGEGT. Trimming removed 4 bases from V and 5 bases from J; junction bases left unmatched: 1. The CDR3 spans 13 residues. The CDR3 DNA is TGTGCCAGCAGTTTACAGGGGGATCAGCCCCAGCATTTT. It yields the protein CASSLQGDQPQHF.

The chain combines TRBV12-3 or TRBV12-4 with TRBJ1-1, with TRBD1 identical over 7 bases. Trimming at V came to 7 bases and at J to 3 bases, leaving 17 bases not matched to a gene. This CDR3 contains 17 residues. CDR3 sequence: CASIKGSTGLRDTEAFF. The CDR3 DNA follows: TGTGCCAGCATCAAAGGGTCGACAGGGCTTAGGGACACTGAAGCTTTCTTT.